Sequencing of this TCR beta chain was carried out in a study of blood T cell repertoires in COVID-19. Whole-study context: Specimens from acute and convalescent COVID-19 originated in the United States, Italy and Spain. The cDNA or gDNA used as material had been derived from T cells, B-cell-depleted T cells, or PBMCs.

Original methodology: It was from reference gene primer amplification that nucleated cell counts were estimated. Using immunoSEQ multiplex PCR, the repertoire was profiled, and TCRdb retains in-frame clones only, with some absent. That table is the source of V, J and clone size, and D and trimming were worked out from the DNA. The sample has around 150,000 clones, 65% to 90% seen once. CDR1 is MDHEN and CDR2 is SYDVKM in the germline V gene. This CDR3 has 15 amino acids. The trim removed 5 bases at V and 3 bases at J, leaving 5 bases unmatched. The clonotype comes from a man aged 65 to 85 with acute or convalescent COVID-19. The sequencing sample was made of peripheral blood. The V gene is TRBV28, the J gene TRBJ2-2; 8 bases are a match to TRBD2. The DNA of the CDR3 is TGTGCCAGCAGTGAATCTAGCGGGTACACCGGGGAGCTGTTTTTT. Its translation: CASSESSGYTGELFF.